The 4 T cell receptor beta chains reported below all come from one sample, sequenced in a study of cytomegalovirus exposure and HLA in healthy donors. 60 Vbeta and 13 Jbeta primers were used in PCR. Sequenced by immunoSEQ multiplex PCR; TCRdb stores in-frame clones only, minus some. The table includes around 67,000 clones, roughly two thirds detected once. The sample comprised PBMCs. The origin of the receptors is a woman between 50 and 59 years old in good health and CMV-seronegative.

CDR3 amino acids: CARSPIGQASLDEQYF. CDR3 coding DNA: TGTGCCAGAAGTCCGATTGGACAGGCCTCGTTGGACGAGCAGTACTTC. This rearrangement joins TRBV5-3 to TRBJ2-7; 7 bases map to TRBD1. TRBV5-3 is an ORF; its function is uncertain. This CDR3 region has 16 residues. The trim removed 5 bases at V and 5 bases at J, leaving 16 bases unmatched.

The chain is built from TRBV19 and TRBJ1-1; D possibly corresponds to TRBD1 (5 bases). CDR1 is LNHDA and CDR2 is SQIVND in the germline V gene (reference sequence). The CDR3 is made up of 14 amino acids. The V end lost 7 bases, the J end lost 1 base, and 13 bases lay between the germline ends. As DNA, the CDR3 is TGTGCCAGTACCCCGGGGACTCAGAACACTGAAGCTTTCTTT. Translation: CASTPGTQNTEAFF.

This chain joins TRBV7-9 and TRBJ2-1; 10 nucleotides align to TRBD2. Germline assignment: CDR1 SEHNR and CDR2 FQNEAQ (reference sequence). The CDR3 consists of 15 residues. V lost 5 bases, J lost 7 bases, and 8 bases stayed unmatched. The CDR3 region is CASSPRLAGKNEQFF. As DNA, the CDR3 is TGTGCCAGCAGCCCCAGACTAGCGGGTAAGAATGAGCAGTTCTTC.

This chain connects TRBV4-3 to TRBJ2-2; a possible D gene is TRBD1 (6 bases). Germline CDR1 and CDR2: LGHNA and YSLEER. This CDR3 region has 17 residues. V was shortened by 0 bases and J by 5 bases, with 16 bases between the two germline ends. The CDR3 spells CASSQDQARGRTGELFF. The CDR3 DNA follows: TGCGCCAGCAGCCAAGATCAGGCCAGGGGTCGTACCGGGGAGCTGTTTTTT.